The present entry profiles one T cell receptor beta chain with its context. The antigen it recognizes is unknown. Base qualities are missing; no much larger clone stands one base away. Library construction relied on the immunoSEQ multiplex PCR assay. The source is immuneACCESS, and TCRdb retained only in-frame sequences with V and J called. Part of the clones is not carried over; for the studies checked, unresolved V genes explain less than half of this, and the remainder is unexplained. In all, the sample holds fewer than 100,000 clones, and 75% to 95% of those were seen once. The ten largest make up around 0.27% of the sample. Trimming removed 6 bases from V and 1 base from J; the gene matches leave 3 bases unexplained. CDR1 and CDR2, per the germline V gene, are SNHLY and FYNNEI. Inclusive of the bounding cysteine and phenylalanine, the CDR3 is 14 residues long. Just CDR3 DNA is preserved here, 42 bases in frame from base 1.

The sample belongs to a study of technical replicates of blood from a handful of donors (dated by TCRdb to 2015 to 2018). The receptor's source is a human donor in good health. Sequenced material: T cells isolated from PBMCs. The chain was built from TRBV2 and TRBJ2-5, with TRBD1 matching 9 junction bases. In nucleotides, the sequence is TGTGCCAGCAGGGACAGGGGCGGCCAAGAGACCCAGTACTTC. This sequence encodes CASRDRGGQETQYF.